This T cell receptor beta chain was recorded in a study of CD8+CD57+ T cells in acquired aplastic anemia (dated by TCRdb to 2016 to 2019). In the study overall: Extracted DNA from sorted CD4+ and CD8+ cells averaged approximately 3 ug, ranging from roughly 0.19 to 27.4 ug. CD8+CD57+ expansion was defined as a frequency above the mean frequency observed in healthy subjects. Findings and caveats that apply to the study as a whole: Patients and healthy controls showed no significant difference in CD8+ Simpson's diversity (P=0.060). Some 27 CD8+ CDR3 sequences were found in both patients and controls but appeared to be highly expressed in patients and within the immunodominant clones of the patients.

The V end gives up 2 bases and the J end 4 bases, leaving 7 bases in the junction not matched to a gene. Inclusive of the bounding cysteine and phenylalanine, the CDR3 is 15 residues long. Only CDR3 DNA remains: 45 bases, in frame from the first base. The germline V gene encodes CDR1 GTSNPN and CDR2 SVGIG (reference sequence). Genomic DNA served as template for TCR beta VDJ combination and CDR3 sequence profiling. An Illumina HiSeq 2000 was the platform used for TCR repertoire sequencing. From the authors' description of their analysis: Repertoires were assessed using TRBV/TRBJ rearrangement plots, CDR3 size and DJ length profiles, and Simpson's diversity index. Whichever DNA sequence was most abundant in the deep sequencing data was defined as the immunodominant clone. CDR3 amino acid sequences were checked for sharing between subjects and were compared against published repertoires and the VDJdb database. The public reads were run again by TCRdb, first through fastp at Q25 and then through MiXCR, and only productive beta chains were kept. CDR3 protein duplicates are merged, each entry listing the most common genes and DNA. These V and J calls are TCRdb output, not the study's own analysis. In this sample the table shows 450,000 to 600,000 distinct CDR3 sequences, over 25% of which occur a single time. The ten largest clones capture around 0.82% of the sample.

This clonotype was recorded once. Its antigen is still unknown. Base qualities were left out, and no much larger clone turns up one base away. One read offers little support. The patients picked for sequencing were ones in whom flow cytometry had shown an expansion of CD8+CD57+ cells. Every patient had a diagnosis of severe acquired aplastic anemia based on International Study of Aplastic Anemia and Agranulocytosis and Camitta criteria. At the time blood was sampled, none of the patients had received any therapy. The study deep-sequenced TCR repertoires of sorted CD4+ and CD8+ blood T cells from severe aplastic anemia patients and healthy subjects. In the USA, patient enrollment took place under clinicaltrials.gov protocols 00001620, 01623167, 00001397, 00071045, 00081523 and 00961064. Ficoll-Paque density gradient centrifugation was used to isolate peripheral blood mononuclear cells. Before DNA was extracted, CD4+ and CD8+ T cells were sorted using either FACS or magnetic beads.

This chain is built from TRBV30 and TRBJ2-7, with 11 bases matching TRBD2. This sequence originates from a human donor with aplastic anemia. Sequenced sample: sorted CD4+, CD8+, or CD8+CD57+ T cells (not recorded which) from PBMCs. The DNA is TGTGCCTGGAGTCCGCGACTAGCGGGAAGGTACGAGCAGTACTTC. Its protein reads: CAWSPRLAGRYEQYF.